Below, 27 T cell receptor beta chains from the same sample are listed, as sequenced in a study of identical twins. TCRdb redid the calling of the 5' RACE reads with MiXCR, one entry per CDR3 protein. The sample lists 500,000 or so distinct CDR3 sequences, around 20% occurring once. The sample was also linked to a second study, of T cells expressing NK-cell markers.

Sequencing was performed on CD4+ T cells sorted from blood. Receptor source: a woman aged 18-29 years in good health.

This chain connects TRBV7-9 to TRBJ2-1; D remains unclear. The CDR3 totals 15 residues. In germline, CDR1 is SEHNR, CDR2 FQNEAQ (reference sequence). With 6 bases removed from V and 1 base from J, the gap between germline ends came to 13 bases. The CDR3 DNA sequence: TGTGCCAGCAGACGCATATATGGGTCCTACAATGAGCAGTTCTTC. This codes for CASRRIYGSYNEQFF.

This chain uses TRBV7-9 with TRBJ1-2, with TRBD1 matching over 7 bases. The CDR3 is 15 amino acids. CDR1 and CDR2 (germline): SEHNR, FQNEAQ (reference sequence). Germline trimming cut 4 bases from V and 0 bases from J; bases unmatched to any gene: 5. The chain's CDR3 is CASSSDRETNYGYTF. The CDR3 DNA sequence: TGTGCCAGCAGCTCCGACAGGGAAACTAACTATGGCTACACCTTC.

This clonotype was counted between two and nine times. This chain connects TRBV12-3 or TRBV12-4 to TRBJ2-3, with a possible D match to TRBD2 (6 bases). The V end was cut by 3 bases, the J end by 2 bases, with 15 bases between. This CDR3 is 16 amino acids long. The CDR3 region is CASSLLPGVYTDTQYF. The CDR3 DNA follows: TGTGCCAGCAGTTTGCTCCCGGGGGTGTACACAGATACGCAGTATTTT.

A few counts support this clonotype. The genes are TRBV5-8 and TRBJ2-7; D gene ambiguous. Germline-derived CDR1 and CDR2 are SGHTS and YDEGEE. Trimming took off 5 bases at V and 5 bases at J, with 11 bases between the two ends. The CDR3 has 12 amino acids. CDR3 sequence reads: CASRTGRDEQYF. CDR3 in DNA: TGTGCCAGCAGAACGGGCCGGGACGAGCAGTACTTC.

The V gene is TRBV7-2, the J gene TRBJ2-1, with 9 bases lining up with TRBD2. CDR1 and CDR2 (germline): SGHTA, FQGNSA. V shed 7 bases, J shed 0 bases, and the junction held 7 bases outside the gene matches. This CDR3 contains 16 residues. CDR3 nucleotides: TGTGCCAGCATATGGAGCGGGGGGAGCTCCTACAATGAGCAGTTCTTC. It codes for CASIWSGGSSYNEQFF. The full variable domain, completed using reference TRBV7-2 and TRBJ2-1, is GAGVSQSPSNKVTEKGKDVELRCDPISGHTALYWYRQSLGQGLEFLIYFQGNSAPDKSGLPSDRFSAERTGGSVSTLTIQRTQQEDSAVYLCASIWSGGSSYNEQFFGPGTRLTVL.

In its sample, this clonotype was seen a few times. The V gene is TRBV5-1, the J gene TRBJ1-2, with D unclear. The CDR3 runs 14 residues. V gave up 0 bases and J gave up 4 bases, with 10 bases separating them. CDR1 is SGHRS and CDR2 is YFSETQ in the germline V gene. This chain's CDR3 is CASSLDKPVYGYTF. The CDR3 nucleotides are TGCGCCAGCAGCTTGGACAAACCGGTCTATGGCTACACCTTC.

The chain links TRBV4-3 to TRBJ1-1; a weak D match, TRBD1 (5 bases). The CDR3 totals 17 residues. Germline assignment: CDR1 LGHNA and CDR2 YSLEER. Trimming pared 4 bases from V and 5 bases from J, leaving 23 bases between. This chain's CDR3 is CASSPGRGKHLGTEAFF. The CDR3 DNA reads as TGCGCCAGCAGCCCGGGGAGGGGAAAACACTTAGGGACTGAAGCTTTCTTT.

This clonotype was seen more than once but under ten times. The DNA of the CDR3 is TGCAGTGCTGATACCCGGGACAGGGGTTTGGTTGAGCAGTTCTTC. Translating it yields CSADTRDRGLVEQFF. The chain combines TRBV20-1 with TRBJ2-1; 10 bases match TRBD1. The CDR3 sequence is 15 residues long. CDR1 is DFQATT, CDR2 SNEGSKA, per germline (reference sequence). Trimming took 5 bases from V and 9 from J; bases not matched to a gene: 13.

This chain joins TRBV7-2 and TRBJ2-3; 7 nucleotides match TRBD1. V shed 3 bases and J 4 bases; nucleotides not matched to a gene: 7. Germline V gene lookup returns CDR1 SGHTA and CDR2 FQGNSA. CDR3 length equals 15 residues. The CDR3 reads CASSLQGVIADTQYF. DNA of the CDR3: TGTGCCAGCAGCTTGCAGGGGGTCATTGCAGATACGCAGTATTTT.

The genes are TRBV10-1 and TRBJ2-1, with 8 bases lining up with TRBD2. Trimming took 5 bases from V and 4 from J; bases not matched to a gene: 7. Germline lookup yields CDR1 WNHNN and CDR2 SYGVQD (reference sequence). This CDR3 is 15 amino acids long. The CDR3 bases are TGCGCCAGCAGTCAGGCGGCTAGCGGGTACAATGAGCAGTTCTTC. It encodes CASSQAASGYNEQFF.

V gene TRBV3-1 combines with J gene TRBJ2-2; D perhaps matches TRBD2 (6 bases). This CDR3 has 18 residues. Trimming left V 0 bases short and J 5 bases short, with 19 bases between. Germline V gene data show CDR1 as LGHDT and CDR2 as YNNKEL (reference sequence). DNA of the CDR3: TGTGCCAGCAGCCAAGACTATCCGGGAGCGGCGATGACCGGGGAGCTGTTTTTT. Amino acid sequence: CASSQDYPGAAMTGELFF.

This clonotype turned up a few times. The rearrangement links TRBV7-2 to TRBJ1-2; TRBD1 might be the D (5 bases). In germline, CDR1 is SGHTA, CDR2 FQGNSA. Trimming cost V 3 bases and J 7 bases, with 9 bases left between them. CDR3 length: 12 residues. The CDR3 loop reads CASSLTVGGYTF. The CDR3 DNA reads as TGTGCCAGCAGCTTGACAGTGGGTGGCTACACCTTC.

The V call is TRBV24-1, the J call TRBJ2-5, with D tentatively TRBD1 (6 bases). V gave up 5 bases and J gave up 3 bases, with 15 bases separating them. From germline, CDR1 is KGHDR and CDR2 SFDVKD. The CDR3 extends over 15 amino acids. The chain's CDR3 is CATSGADSAKETQYF. The CDR3 region has the DNA TGTGCCACCAGTGGCGCGGACAGCGCTAAAGAGACCCAGTACTTC.

This clonotype was seen a handful of times. The chain couples TRBV12-3 or TRBV12-4 to TRBJ1-6, with D perhaps matching TRBD1 (5 bases). Trimming removed 3 bases at V and 5 bases at J, with 11 bases between. This CDR3 is 15 amino acids long. This chain's CDR3 is CASSFLGGDNSPLHF. In nucleotides, the CDR3 is TGTGCCAGCAGTTTCCTGGGAGGGGATAATTCACCCCTCCACTTT.

This clonotype turned up a few times. The chain employs TRBV29-1 and TRBJ2-1; D call uncertain. The V and J ends lost 7 bases and 4 bases respectively, with 8 bases between them. Germline V lookup: CDR1 SQVTM, CDR2 ANQGSEA. The CDR3 runs to 11 residues. Written as DNA, the CDR3 is TGCAGCGGGTCGAAGTACAATGAGCAGTTCTTC. Translating gives CSGSKYNEQFF.

The table lists this clonotype with a few counts. This rearrangement joins TRBV5-1 to TRBJ2-5, with D possibly matching TRBD1 (7 bases). The ends were cut back, 2 bases at V and 4 bases at J, with 15 bases in the middle. Germline V lookup: CDR1 SGHRS, CDR2 YFSETQ. This CDR3 contains 15 residues. CDR3 sequence (DNA): TGCGCCAGCAGCTTTTTAGCAGGGGGGAGAGAGACCCAGTACTTC. Residues: CASSFLAGGRETQYF.

This CDR3 is CASSLASGKDNEQFF. The CDR3 nucleotides are TGTGCCAGCAGCTTAGCCTCAGGAAAGGACAATGAGCAGTTCTTC. The chain has TRBV7-9 and TRBJ2-1; D unresolved. Deletions cut 0 bases from V and 5 bases from J, with 11 bases between. CDR1 and CDR2 from the germline V gene are SEHNR and FQNEAQ (reference sequence). The CDR3 totals 15 residues.

V is TRBV20-1 and J is TRBJ2-5; D unresolved. The CDR3 is made up of 11 amino acids. Germline CDR1 reads DFQATT; CDR2 reads SNEGSKA (reference sequence). V was pared by 6 bases and J by 4 bases, with 9 bases between. CDR3 sequence: CSAPLRETQYF. CDR3 coding DNA: TGCAGTGCCCCACTACGAGAGACCCAGTACTTC.

The J gene is TRBJ1-2, the V gene TRBV7-2; D remains ambiguous. The CDR3 covers 16 residues. V lost 7 bases to trimming and J lost 1 base, with 19 bases between them. Per germline, CDR1 SGHTA and CDR2 FQGNSA. As DNA, the CDR3 is TGTGCCAGCACCCTACAGCCGGGCGTCGATAACTATGGCTACACCTTC. Encoded protein: CASTLQPGVDNYGYTF.

The table lists this clonotype with many counts. The rearrangement joins TRBV29-1 to TRBJ2-7; D may be TRBD2 (5 bases). This CDR3 contains 14 residues. The germline V gene has CDR1 SQVTM and CDR2 ANQGSEA. Trimming shortened V by 6 bases and J by 10 bases, and 25 bases separated the two germline ends. The CDR3 DNA is TGCAGCGTCGCCCCACGGGAAGGGTGGATGGTACAGTACTTC. It codes for CSVAPREGWMVQYF.

The table lists this clonotype with many counts. The rearrangement joins TRBV20-1 to TRBJ2-5, with D perhaps TRBD1 or TRBD2 (6 bases each). CDR3 length: 12 residues. CDR1 is DFQATT and CDR2 is SNEGSKA in the germline V gene (reference sequence). V gave up 3 bases and J gave up 5 bases, with 10 bases separating them. This CDR3 reads CSARGGGETQYF. The CDR3 DNA reads TGCAGTGCTAGGGGGGGCGGTGAGACCCAGTACTTC.

This clonotype has a handful of counts. The CDR3: CASSTLAREAFF. The CDR3 region has the DNA TGTGCCAGCAGTACGTTGGCCAGAGAAGCTTTCTTT. The chain recombines TRBV12-3 or TRBV12-4 with TRBJ1-1, with D uncertain. V lost 5 bases to trimming and J lost 8 bases, with 12 bases between them. The CDR3 length is 12 residues.

There are a few counts of this clonotype. V gene TRBV20-1 combines with J gene TRBJ2-7; 10 bases are shared with TRBD2. With 6 bases clipped from V and 3 bases from J, the junction kept 5 bases outside the gene matches. CDR1 and CDR2 from the germline V gene are DFQATT and SNEGSKA (reference sequence). The CDR3 covers 13 residues. CDR3: CSATSGALYEQYF. In DNA, the CDR3 is TGCAGTGCCACTAGCGGGGCCCTCTACGAGCAGTACTTC.

Only a few counts were recorded for this clonotype. The J gene is TRBJ1-4, the V gene TRBV6-1, with no clear D. This CDR3 is 17 amino acids long. CDR1 and CDR2 (germline): MNHNS, SASEGT. Trimming stripped 8 bases from V and 0 bases from J, with 19 bases between. As DNA, the CDR3 is TGTGCCAGCTCCCTGGACCTGAGGACTGCAACTAATGAAAAACTGTTTTTT. Amino acids: CASSLDLRTATNEKLFF.

The chain is built from TRBV6-6 and TRBJ1-2; D gene uncertain. CDR1 is MNHNY and CDR2 is SVGAGI in the germline V gene (reference sequence). Trimming took off 6 bases at V and 3 bases at J, with 11 bases between the two ends. This CDR3 has 13 amino acids. This CDR3 reads CASSLGKDYGYTF. DNA for the CDR3: TGTGCCAGCAGCCTCGGTAAAGACTATGGCTACACCTTC.

This clonotype was counted a few times. The chain is built from TRBV27 and TRBJ2-5; a weak D match, TRBD1 (6 bases). The germline V gene has CDR1 MNHEY and CDR2 SMNVEV (reference sequence). Deletions cut 5 bases from V and 2 bases from J, with 15 bases between. The CDR3 is 15 amino acids. The CDR3: CASSVNAGTQETQYF. DNA of the CDR3: TGTGCCAGCAGTGTCAATGCCGGGACACAAGAGACCCAGTACTTC.

About this clonotype itself: Sequence at one end of the junction differs from germline and may be a read error. The rearrangement links TRBV18 to TRBJ2-5, with 9 bases aligning to TRBD2. This CDR3 comprises 16 residues. CDR1 is KGHSH, CDR2 LQKENI, per germline. DNA of the CDR3: TGTGCCAGCTCCCCACCGGGACTAGCAGTAGCGGGGACCCAGTACTTC. Translated, it gives CASSPPGLAVAGTQYF.